This passage covers 32 T cell receptor beta chains from one sample sequenced in a study of neurological immune-mediated disorders. One entry per CDR3 protein, called by TCRdb with MiXCR from the 5' RACE reads. The sample comprises 55,000 to 75,000 distinct CDR3 sequences, approximately 5.1% of which are singletons, and roughly 6% rests with the top ten. Material: PBMCs. The receptors shown here come from a human donor with multiple sclerosis. The donor label of this sample is uncertain.

Many counts were recorded for this clonotype. V usage is TRBV20-1 and J usage is TRBJ2-3; 11 positions agree with TRBD2. Trimming removed 6 bases from V and 2 bases from J; junction bases left unmatched: 4. Germline V gene lookup returns CDR1 DFQATT and CDR2 SNEGSKA (reference sequence). CDR3 size: 14 residues. The CDR3 nucleotides read TGCAGTGCGCTAGCGGGGGGTTACACAGATACGCAGTATTTT. Amino acid sequence: CSALAGGYTDTQYF.

In this sample, this clonotype turned up many times. This sequence joins TRBV5-1 and TRBJ1-1; D gene uncertain. CDR1 SGHRS and CDR2 YFSETQ come from the germline V gene. The CDR3 runs to 15 residues. V was cut by 1 base and J by 1 base, with 11 bases left in between. The CDR3 reads CASSLIRAGNTEAFF. Here the CDR3 DNA reads TGCGCCAGCAGCTTGATTAGGGCGGGGAACACTGAAGCTTTCTTT.

The chain has TRBV7-9 and TRBJ2-4; no clear D. V lost 0 bases and J lost 0, with 3 bases in between. The CDR3 sequence is 14 residues long. Germline V gene sequence: CDR1 SEHNR, CDR2 FQNEAQ (reference sequence). The CDR3 region has the DNA TGTGCCAGCAGCTTAGCCGTAGCCAAAAACATTCAGTACTTC. Its protein product is CASSLAVAKNIQYF.

Many counts were recorded for this clonotype. This chain joins TRBV4-1 and TRBJ1-4; no clear D gene. This CDR3 region has 14 residues. Trimming left V 5 bases short and J 4 bases short, with 11 bases between. Germline assignment: CDR1 MGHRA and CDR2 YSYEKL. CDR3 nucleotide sequence: TGCGCCAGCAGCTCCAACGGTTTTAATGAAAAACTGTTTTTT. Encoded protein: CASSSNGFNEKLFF.

In its sample, this clonotype was seen many times. The chain combines TRBV7-2 with TRBJ2-1, with D perhaps matching TRBD1 or TRBD2 (6 bases each). Per germline, CDR1 SGHTA and CDR2 FQGNSA. This CDR3 is built from 14 residues. V lost 2 bases and J lost 9, with 14 bases in between. CDR3: CASSLFGGEGEQFF. The CDR3 DNA is TGTGCCAGCAGCTTATTCGGGGGCGAGGGTGAGCAGTTCTTC.

This clonotype was seen repeatedly, ten times or more. This chain joins TRBV7-2 and TRBJ1-6; possible D gene TRBD1, 5 bases. This CDR3 is built from 15 residues. Germline V gene data show CDR1 as SGHTA and CDR2 as FQGNSA. V lost 5 bases to trimming and J lost 3 bases, with 11 bases between them. The CDR3 DNA follows: TGTGCCAGCAGCGAACGACAGTACTATAATTCACCCCTCCACTTT. Its translation is CASSERQYYNSPLHF.

In its sample, this clonotype was seen many times. CDR3 DNA: TGCGCCAGCAGCCCGGGACAGCTCTCTGGGGCCAACGTCCTGACTTTC. Its translation: CASSPGQLSGANVLTF. This rearrangement joins TRBV5-1 to TRBJ2-6, with TRBD1 identical over 7 bases. V trimming: 4 bases; J trimming: 0 bases; junction bases outside the gene matches: 4. CDR1 is SGHRS and CDR2 is YFSETQ in the germline V gene. The CDR3 loop spans 16 amino acids.

This clonotype was counted many times. The J gene is TRBJ2-3, the V gene TRBV24-1, with 8 bases lining up with TRBD1. Germline values: CDR1 KGHDR, CDR2 SFDVKD. The CDR3 is 14 amino acids. The junction had 5 bases not matched to a gene; V was cut back by 8 bases and J by 2 bases. Written as DNA, the CDR3 is TGTGCCACCAAAGGACAGGGAGACACAGATACGCAGTATTTT. Amino acids: CATKGQGDTDTQYF.

This clonotype has ten or more counts. The rearrangement uses TRBV10-3 and TRBJ2-7; 8 bases align to TRBD2. Per germline, CDR1 ENHRY and CDR2 SYGVKD. The CDR3 has 14 residues. V dropped 4 bases and J dropped 2; count of bases not matched to a gene: 4. This chain's CDR3 is CAISVELAAYEQYF. The CDR3 DNA reads as TGTGCCATCAGTGTAGAACTAGCGGCCTACGAGCAGTACTTC.

There are many counts of this clonotype. The V and J genes are TRBV6-5 and TRBJ1-1; D is unresolved. From germline, CDR1 is MNHEY and CDR2 SVGAGI. The V and J ends lost 2 bases and 0 bases respectively, with 10 bases between them. CDR3 length: 15 residues. CDR3 amino acids: CASSYNRQLNTEAFF. The CDR3 DNA sequence: TGTGCCAGCAGTTACAATCGGCAGCTGAACACTGAAGCTTTCTTT.

There are many counts of this clonotype. The gene calls are TRBV20-1 and TRBJ2-1; D may be TRBD1 (5 bases). This CDR3 is built from 11 residues. Trimming took 5 bases from V and 8 from J, leaving 10 bases between them. From germline, CDR1 is DFQATT and CDR2 SNEGSKA (reference sequence). CDR3 residues: CSASQGDEQFF. As DNA, the CDR3 is TGCAGTGCTTCGCAGGGTGATGAGCAGTTCTTC.

This clonotype has a count of ten or more. The rearrangement links TRBV11-2 to TRBJ1-4, with 8 bases matching TRBD1. V shed 5 bases and J 5 bases; nucleotides not matched to a gene: 4. This CDR3 has 14 amino acids. Germline CDR1 and CDR2: SGHAT and FQNNGV. CDR3 region: CASSAGTGNEKLFF. For the CDR3, the DNA is TGTGCCAGCAGCGCGGGGACAGGAAATGAAAAACTGTTTTTT. Looking up the rest from reference TRBV11-2 and TRBJ1-4 gives the full variable domain: EAGVAQSPRYKIIEKRQSVAFWCNPISGHATLYWYQQILGQGPKLLIQFQNNGVVDDSQLPKDRFSAERLKGVDSTLKIQPAKLEDSAVYLCASSAGTGNEKLFFGSGTQLSVL.

This clonotype was picked up a small number of times. The V gene is TRBV29-1, the J gene TRBJ2-2; TRBD1 or TRBD2 may be the D gene (6 bases each). V gave up 2 bases and J gave up 1 base, with 14 bases separating them. Germline lookup yields CDR1 SQVTM and CDR2 ANQGSEA. The CDR3 consists of 16 residues. The CDR3 nucleotides are TGCAGCGTTGAACCCCGGGGGCCACAGAACACCGGGGAGCTGTTTTTT. It translates to CSVEPRGPQNTGELFF.

The chain recombines TRBV10-2 with TRBJ1-5; D is possibly TRBD1 (5 bases). The V end was cut by 10 bases, the J end by 1 base, with 11 bases between. From germline, CDR1 is WSHSY and CDR2 SAAADI. The CDR3 is 13 amino acids. CDR3: CATSRESNQPQHF. For the CDR3, the DNA is TGCGCCACCTCCAGGGAGAGCAATCAGCCCCAGCATTTT.

This clonotype has a handful of counts. The V call is TRBV18, the J call TRBJ2-6, with TRBD1 matching over 8 bases. The CDR3 runs to 16 residues. Germline CDR1 KGHSH, CDR2 LQKENI. V shed 3 bases and J 2 bases; nucleotides not matched to a gene: 3. The CDR3 DNA is TGTGCCAGCTCACCCCCAGGGGGCGCTGGGGCCAACGTCCTGACTTTC. It codes for CASSPPGGAGANVLTF.

This clonotype appeared many times. The chain combines TRBV7-6 with TRBJ1-1; D call uncertain. The germline CDR1 and CDR2 sequences are SGHVS and FNYEAQ. The V and J ends lost 4 bases and 1 base respectively, with 7 bases between them. This CDR3 comprises 13 residues. CDR3: CASSSDTNTEAFF. The CDR3 region has the DNA TGTGCCAGCAGCTCCGACACGAACACTGAAGCTTTCTTT.

This clonotype was observed many times. CDR3 sequence reads: CAISPFTGDSYNSPLHF. CDR3 nucleotide sequence: TGTGCCATCAGCCCATTTACAGGGGACTCCTATAATTCACCCCTCCACTTT. V is TRBV10-3 and J is TRBJ1-6; 7 bases align to TRBD1. Germline trimming cut 6 bases from V and 0 bases from J; bases unmatched to any gene: 8. The CDR3 has 17 amino acids. Germline V lookup: CDR1 ENHRY, CDR2 SYGVKD.

This clonotype was observed many times. V and J are TRBV3-1 and TRBJ2-1, with D maybe TRBD2 (6 bases). The CDR3 contains 16 residues. Germline lookup yields CDR1 LGHDT and CDR2 YNNKEL (reference sequence). The V and J ends lost 0 bases and 7 bases respectively, with 16 bases between them. The CDR3 DNA is TGTGCCAGCAGCCAAGATTGGAGGGCTCCGGGGAATGAGCAGTTCTTC. Its translation: CASSQDWRAPGNEQFF.

V gene TRBV9 combines with J gene TRBJ2-7, with D unresolved. The J call may be faulty, since TRBJ2-1 better matches the DNA end. Per the germline V gene, CDR1 is SGDLS and CDR2 is YYNGEE. The CDR3 is 10 amino acids. The CDR3 DNA reads TGTGCCAGCCCATACAATGAGCAGTTCTTC. This translates into CASPYNEQFF.

This clonotype was detected ten times or more. The rearrangement joins TRBV15 to TRBJ2-3; 9 bases map to TRBD2. The J segment lost 2 bases and the V segment lost 0 bases, leaving 12 bases of the junction unmatched. The length of the CDR3 is 19 residues. CDR1 is LNHNV, CDR2 YYDKDF, per germline (reference sequence). This chain's CDR3 is CATSRDGGRLAEITDTQYF. CDR3 DNA sequence: TGTGCCACCAGCAGAGATGGCGGGCGACTAGCGGAGATCACAGATACGCAGTATTTT.

In its sample, this clonotype was seen many times. J is TRBJ2-2 and V is TRBV20-1; the D is unclear. Trimming pared 3 bases from V and 8 bases from J, leaving 16 bases between. The germline CDR1 and CDR2 sequences are DFQATT and SNEGSKA (reference sequence). This CDR3 has 14 amino acids. CDR3 protein: CSASPGGPGGELFF. CDR3 nucleotides: TGCAGTGCTAGCCCCGGCGGACCCGGAGGGGAGCTGTTTTTT.

This clonotype was detected ten times or more. This rearrangement joins TRBV20-1 to TRBJ2-2, with a tentative D call TRBD1 (5 bases). Germline V lookup: CDR1 DFQATT, CDR2 SNEGSKA (reference sequence). V was pared by 1 base and J by 4 bases, with 10 bases between. CDR3 size: 14 residues. CDR3 amino acids: CSARGQGATGELFF. In nucleotides, the CDR3 is TGCAGTGCTAGAGGCCAGGGCGCCACCGGGGAGCTGTTTTTT.

This clonotype has a count of ten or more. The genes are TRBV5-1 and TRBJ2-7; 7 nucleotides match TRBD1. CDR3 length: 13 amino acids. The J segment lost 11 bases and the V segment lost 0 bases, leaving 8 bases of the junction unmatched. Germline values: CDR1 SGHRS, CDR2 YFSETQ. CDR3 DNA sequence: TGCGCCAGCAGCTTGGACGGGTGGACAGGCGAGTACTTC. It specifies CASSLDGWTGEYF. Variable domain in full (rest from reference TRBV5-1 and TRBJ2-7): KAGVTQTPRYLIKTRGQQVTLSCSPISGHRSVSWYQQTPGQGLQFLFEYFSETQRNKGNFPGRFSGRQFSNSRSEMNVSTLELGDSALYLCASSLDGWTGEYFGPGTRLTVT.

This clonotype has a count of ten or more. This rearrangement joins TRBV5-1 to TRBJ1-1, with 7 bases aligning to TRBD1. The CDR3 runs to 13 residues. From germline, CDR1 is SGHRS and CDR2 YFSETQ. J lost 6 bases, V lost 4 bases, and 6 bases had no gene match. The CDR3 here is CASSQGQTPEAFF. The CDR3 nucleotides are TGCGCCAGCAGCCAGGGACAGACCCCTGAAGCTTTCTTT.

The chain employs TRBV11-2 and TRBJ1-5; D gene uncertain. CDR3 length: 16 residues. V was cut by 0 bases and J by 0 bases, with 9 bases left in between. Germline loops: CDR1 SGHAT, CDR2 FQNNGV. The CDR3 DNA reads as TGTGCCAGCAGCTTAGACCAGCCTTATAGCAATCAGCCCCAGCATTTT. It specifies CASSLDQPYSNQPQHF.

This clonotype was found many times. This chain connects TRBV3-1 to TRBJ2-1, with 11 bases lining up with TRBD2. The V gene's germline CDR1 is LGHDT and CDR2 YNNKEL (reference sequence). V lost 4 bases and J lost 5; bases outside the gene matches: 7. The length of the CDR3 is 16 residues. CDR3 sequence: CASSPLAGGGDNEQFF. CDR3 DNA: TGTGCCAGCAGCCCCCTAGCGGGGGGAGGGGACAATGAGCAGTTCTTC.

This clonotype occurred many times. This chain uses TRBV5-5 with TRBJ2-2; no definite D call. V was shortened by 0 bases and J by 1 base, with 4 bases between the two germline ends. CDR3 size: 14 residues. Germline CDR1 is SGHKS and CDR2 is YYEKEE (reference sequence). The CDR3: CASSLGMNTGELFF. The CDR3 DNA is TGTGCCAGCAGCTTGGGCATGAACACCGGGGAGCTGTTTTTT.

This clonotype came up many times. In DNA form, the CDR3 reads TGTGCCTGGAGTGTACTGGCAGGGGGCGGACAGTACTTC. Residues: CAWSVLAGGGQYF. This sequence joins TRBV30 and TRBJ2-7; 8 positions match TRBD1. CDR1 is GTSNPN, CDR2 SVGIG, per germline (reference sequence). The length of the CDR3 is 13 residues. Trimming took 0 bases from V and 10 from J; bases not matched to a gene: 8.

This clonotype was counted at least ten times. The chain couples TRBV4-2 to TRBJ2-7; 8 bases line up with TRBD1. This CDR3 is built from 14 residues. Germline V gene lookup returns CDR1 LGHNA and CDR2 YNFKEQ. V shed 6 bases and J 3 bases; nucleotides not matched to a gene: 7. This chain's CDR3 is CASSFGTGVYEQYF. As DNA, the CDR3 is TGTGCCAGCAGTTTCGGGACAGGAGTCTACGAGCAGTACTTC.

This clonotype occurred many times. The chain has TRBV20-1 and TRBJ2-3, with 9 bases fitting TRBD2. CDR1 is DFQATT and CDR2 is SNEGSKA in the germline V gene (reference sequence). The trim removed 6 bases at V and 2 bases at J, leaving 9 bases unmatched. This CDR3 spans 15 amino acids. The CDR3 protein is CSASRRGGYTDTQYF. The DNA for the CDR3 is TGCAGTGCCTCCCGGCGGGGGGGATACACAGATACGCAGTATTTT.

This clonotype showed up many times. The rearrangement joins TRBV20-1 to TRBJ1-1; 8 nucleotides agree with TRBD1. The CDR3 length is 15 residues. Losses at the gene ends were 5 bases for V and 5 bases for J; bases not matched to a gene: 13. Germline CDR1 and CDR2: DFQATT and SNEGSKA (reference sequence). This CDR3 is CSAHQPQGARTEAFF. The CDR3 DNA is TGCAGTGCTCATCAACCTCAGGGGGCGCGGACTGAAGCTTTCTTT.

Ten or more counts support this clonotype. The chain couples TRBV5-1 to TRBJ2-3, with a weak D call TRBD1 (6 bases). CDR3 length: 19 residues. The V end lost 2 bases, the J end lost 0 bases, and 22 bases lay between the germline ends. CDR1 and CDR2 (germline): SGHRS, YFSETQ. CDR3 sequence: CASSFLPNRAELSTDTQYF. CDR3 nucleotide sequence: TGCGCCAGCAGCTTTTTGCCCAACAGGGCTGAGTTGAGCACAGATACGCAGTATTTT.